The 5 T cell receptor beta chains in this list originate from one sample, sequenced in a study of cytomegalovirus exposure and HLA in healthy donors. Only in-frame clones appear in the TCRdb table, and some are missing; sequencing was by immunoSEQ multiplex PCR. The sample carries more than 300,000 clones, approximately 90% recorded once. Sequencing was carried out using PBMCs. The source is a woman aged 18-29 years in good health and CMV-seronegative.

The chain links TRBV4-1 to TRBJ2-3, with D tentatively TRBD1 (6 bases). V was trimmed by 4 bases and J by 2 bases, leaving 13 bases between them. The germline gives CDR1 MGHRA, CDR2 YSYEKL. This CDR3 has 15 amino acids. As DNA, the CDR3 is TGCGCCAGCAGCCGTGGGACAATGAACACAGATACGCAGTATTTT. Translation: CASSRGTMNTDTQYF.

CDR3: CASSPGEGHEQYF. CDR3 sequence (DNA): TGTGCCAGCTCACCAGGGGAGGGCCACGAGCAGTACTTC. This chain uses TRBV18 with TRBJ2-7; the match to TRBD2 covers 7 bases. The CDR3 has 13 residues. The germline V gene encodes CDR1 KGHSH and CDR2 LQKENI. V gave up 2 bases and J gave up 5 bases; unmatched junction bases: 3.

This clone was seen only once. The chain employs TRBV6-5 and TRBJ1-4; the D is unclear. V was pared by 5 bases and J by 3 bases, with 7 bases between. The CDR3 loop spans 13 amino acids. CDR1 is MNHEY, CDR2 SVGAGI, per germline. This chain's CDR3 is CASSDSANEKLFF. The CDR3 region has the DNA TGTGCCAGCAGTGATTCAGCTAATGAAAAACTGTTTTTT.

This clone was seen a handful of times. The chain recombines TRBV5-1 with TRBJ2-3; 12 nucleotides agree with TRBD2. The V segment lost 0 bases and the J segment 5 bases; nucleotides outside the gene matches: 4. The CDR3 length is 16 residues. The V gene's germline CDR1 is SGHRS and CDR2 YFSETQ. The CDR3 here is CASSLGLAGVGDTQYF. The DNA for the CDR3 is TGCGCCAGCAGCTTGGGACTAGCGGGAGTGGGAGATACGCAGTATTTT. Variable domain in full (rest from reference TRBV5-1 and TRBJ2-3): KAGVTQTPRYLIKTRGQQVTLSCSPISGHRSVSWYQQTPGQGLQFLFEYFSETQRNKGNFPGRFSGRQFSNSRSEMNVSTLELGDSALYLCASSLGLAGVGDTQYFGPGTRLTVL.

The count of this clone is one. This chain connects TRBV4-1 to TRBJ2-3; perhaps TRBD2 as D (5 bases). V shed 4 bases and J shed 6 bases, with 14 bases lying between them. The V gene's germline CDR1 is MGHRA and CDR2 YSYEKL. The CDR3 loop spans 14 amino acids. CDR3 sequence (DNA): TGCGCCAGCAGCCCCGGCCAGCGGTACGATACGCAGTATTTT. Its translation: CASSPGQRYDTQYF.